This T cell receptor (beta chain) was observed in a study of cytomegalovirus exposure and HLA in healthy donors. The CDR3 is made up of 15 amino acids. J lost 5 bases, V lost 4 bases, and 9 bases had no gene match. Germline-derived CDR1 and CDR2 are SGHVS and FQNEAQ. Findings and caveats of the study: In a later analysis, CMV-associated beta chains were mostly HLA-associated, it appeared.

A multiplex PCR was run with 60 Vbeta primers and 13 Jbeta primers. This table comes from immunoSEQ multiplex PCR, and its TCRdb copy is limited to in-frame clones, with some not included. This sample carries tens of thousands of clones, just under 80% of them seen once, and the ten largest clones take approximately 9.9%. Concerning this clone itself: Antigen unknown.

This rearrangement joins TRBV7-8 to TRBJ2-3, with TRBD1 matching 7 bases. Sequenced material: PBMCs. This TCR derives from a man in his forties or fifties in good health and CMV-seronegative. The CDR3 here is CASSSDRLKGDTQYF. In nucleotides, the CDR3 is TGTGCCAGCAGCTCGGACAGGTTGAAGGGAGATACGCAGTATTTT.